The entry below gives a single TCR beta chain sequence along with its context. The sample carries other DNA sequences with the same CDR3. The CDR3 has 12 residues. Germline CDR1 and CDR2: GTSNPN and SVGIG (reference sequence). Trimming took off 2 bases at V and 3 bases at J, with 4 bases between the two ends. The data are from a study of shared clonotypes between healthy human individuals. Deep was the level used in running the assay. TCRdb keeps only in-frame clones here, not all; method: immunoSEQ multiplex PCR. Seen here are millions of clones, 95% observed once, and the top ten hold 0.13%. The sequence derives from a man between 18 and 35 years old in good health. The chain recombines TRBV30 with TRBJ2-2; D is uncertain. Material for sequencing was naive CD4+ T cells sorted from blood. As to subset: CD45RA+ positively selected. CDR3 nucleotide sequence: TGTGCCTGGAGTTCATACACCGGGGAGCTGTTTTTT. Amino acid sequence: CAWSSYTGELFF.